This T cell receptor beta chain derives from a study of PD-1 blockade in classical Hodgkin lymphoma. The table came from immunoSEQ multiplex PCR; TCRdb's copy has only in-frame clones and leaves some out. Among about 100,000 clones listed, roughly 87% were seen once. Patients all relapsed after autologous stem cell transplantation, and there was variation in brentuximab vedotin exposure. Between the trimmed V and J ends, which lost 4 bases and 0 bases, there was a span of 14 bases. The V gene's germline CDR1 is SGDLS and CDR2 YYNGEE. The CDR3 sequence is 16 residues long. The V and J genes are TRBV9 and TRBJ1-3; TRBD1 might be the D (5 bases). Here the sequenced sample was peripheral blood mononuclear cells (PBMCs), taken before the second cycle of nivolumab. The clonotype originates from a human donor with classical Hodgkin lymphoma. The CDR3 DNA is TGTGCCAGCAGCCCCCGGGGGGAGAGCTCTGGAAACACCATATATTTT. Translated: CASSPRGESSGNTIYF.